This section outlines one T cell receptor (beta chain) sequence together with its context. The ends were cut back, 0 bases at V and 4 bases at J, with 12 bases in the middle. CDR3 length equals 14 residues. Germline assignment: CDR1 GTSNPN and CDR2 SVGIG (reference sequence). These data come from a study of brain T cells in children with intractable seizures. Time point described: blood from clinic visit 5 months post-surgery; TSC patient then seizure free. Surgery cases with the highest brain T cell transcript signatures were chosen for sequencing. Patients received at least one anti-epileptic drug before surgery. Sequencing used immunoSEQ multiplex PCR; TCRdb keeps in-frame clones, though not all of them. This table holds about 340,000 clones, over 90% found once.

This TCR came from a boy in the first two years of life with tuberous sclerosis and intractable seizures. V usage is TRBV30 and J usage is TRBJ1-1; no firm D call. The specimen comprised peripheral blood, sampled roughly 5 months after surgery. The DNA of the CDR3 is TGTGCCTGGAGTGTACAGCTCCTGGGCACTGAAGCTTTCTTT. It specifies CAWSVQLLGTEAFF.